This T cell receptor (beta chain) was captured in a study of cytomegalovirus exposure and HLA in healthy donors. Study findings and constraints: Presence/absence comparisons presumed near-even sequencing depth among donors.

In the PCR, 60 Vbeta and 13 Jbeta primers were used. Generated by immunoSEQ multiplex PCR, the TCRdb table keeps only in-frame clones and is missing some. The profile shows about 150,000 clones, 75% to 85% of them singletons. Donors showed nominal health when sampled, although they likely had unrecorded immune exposures. Comments on this clone: Its antigen remains unidentified.

The sequence was collected from a man aged 30 to 45 in good health and CMV-seropositive. Sequencing was done on a sample of PBMCs.

The CDR3, as DNA: TGTGCCAGCAGCTTATCCCCGGGAGTCGGCTACACCTTC. It translates to CASSLSPGVGYTF. The chain is built from TRBV7-8 and TRBJ1-2, with unresolved D. The V gene lost 2 bases and the J gene lost 8 bases, with 12 bases spanning the gap. CDR3 length equals 13 residues. Looked up from germline, CDR1 is SGHVS and CDR2 is FQNEAQ.